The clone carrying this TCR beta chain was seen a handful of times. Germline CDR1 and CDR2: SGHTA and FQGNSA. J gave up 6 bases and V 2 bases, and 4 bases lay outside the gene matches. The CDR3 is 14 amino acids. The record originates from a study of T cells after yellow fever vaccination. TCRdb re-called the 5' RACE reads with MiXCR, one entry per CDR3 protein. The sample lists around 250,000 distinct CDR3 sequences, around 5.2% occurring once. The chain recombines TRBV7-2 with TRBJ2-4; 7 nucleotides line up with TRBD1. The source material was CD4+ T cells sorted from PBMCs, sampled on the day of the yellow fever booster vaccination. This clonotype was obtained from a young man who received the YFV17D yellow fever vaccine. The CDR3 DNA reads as TGTGCCAGCAGCTTATCCAGGGGGAGAAACATTCAGTACTTC. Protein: CASSLSRGRNIQYF.